This is a list of T cell receptor beta chains from one sample in a study of vaccination and CD4 T cells after COVID-19. These receptors have no identified antigens. TCRdb passed the PCR reads through MiXCR, listing each CDR3 protein once. Among 10,000 or so distinct CDR3 sequences listed, less than 35% were seen once. Sequencing was performed on CD4+ T cells from blood, cultured in vitro, taken after SARS-CoV-2 vaccination. The receptors were gathered from a human donor who had recovered from COVID-19. Each CDR3 is given with its conserved first and last residue. The D gene is left open where the match is weak. Part of the rows lack a size; the others show once, few, many or a class for expanded clones.

D,V,size,J,DNA,CDR3
TRBD2,TRBV4-3,-,TRBJ2-3,TGCGCCAGCAGCCAAGGCATTTTATGGCGGGAGGAAAGCACAGATACGCAGTATTTT,CASSQGILWREESTDTQYF
TRBD2,TRBV27,few,TRBJ2-3,TGTGCCAGCAGTTACCTGGGGGCTAGCGGGATCGGCACAGATACGCAGTATTTT,CASSYLGASGIGTDTQYF
-,TRBV5-1,-,TRBJ1-2,TGCGCCAGCAGCTTGGTTGGGGGGGCGGTTGATGGCTACACCTTC,CASSLVGGAVDGYTF
TRBD1,TRBV19,-,TRBJ2-7,TGTGCCAGTAGTCCCCGGGACAGGGCTATGGAGCAGTACTTC,CASSPRDRAMEQYF
TRBD2,TRBV27,-,TRBJ2-1,TGTGCCAGCAGTTGGGTAGCGGGAGTGTATGAGCAGTTCTTC,CASSWVAGVYEQFF
-,TRBV28,-,TRBJ1-1,TGTGCCAGCAGTTTATTGGGGGTCCGGACTGAAGCTTTCTTT,CASSLLGVRTEAFF
TRBD2,TRBV7-9,few,TRBJ2-7,TGTGCCAGCAGCTTACAGGGAGGGCCGTACGAGCAGTACTTC,CASSLQGGPYEQYF
-,TRBV6-4,-,TRBJ1-1,TGTGTCAGCAGCAAACTACCCAGGGGTGAAGCTTTCTTT,CVSSKLPRGEAFF
TRBD1,TRBV6-1,few,TRBJ2-7,TGTGCCAGCAGTGAGGTCGGACAGGGGGCCCGCTGGCAGTACTTC,CASSEVGQGARWQYF
-,TRBV11-2,few,TRBJ2-7,TGTGCCAGCAGCTCCCCCCATGGGGCGAACGAGCAGTACTTC,CASSSPHGANEQYF
-,TRBV18,-,TRBJ1-1,TGTGCCACCCCGAGCGGGGGGAGGGCTTTCTTT,CATPSGGRAFF
-,TRBV4-1,-,TRBJ1-2,TGCGCCAGCAGCCAAGAAGGGCAGGGGCGTCGTGGCTACACCTTC,CASSQEGQGRRGYTF
-,TRBV4-3,once,TRBJ1-1,TGCGCCAGCAGCCTCGATTTCGGTAGGGGAGCTGAAGCTTTCTTT,CASSLDFGRGAEAFF
-,TRBV6-5,-,TRBJ2-7,TGTGCCAGCAGTTACTCCCGGTTCTCCTACGAGCAGTACTTC,CASSYSRFSYEQYF
-,TRBV19,-,TRBJ2-7,TGTGCCTCCGGAAGCAACGAGCAGTACTTC,CASGSNEQYF
-,TRBV7-9,few,TRBJ2-2,TGTGCCAGCGACAGTGCCGGGGAGCTGTTTTTT,CASDSAGELFF
-,TRBV28,-,TRBJ2-3,TGTGCCAGCAGTTCTCACGGACCGGGGTCAGATACGCAGTATTTT,CASSSHGPGSDTQYF
-,TRBV20-1,-,TRBJ1-5,TGCAGTGCTAGAGTCTCCGACGGTTCCAATCAGCCCCAGCATTTT,CSARVSDGSNQPQHF
-,TRBV28,few,TRBJ1-5,TGTGCCAGCAGTTTTGAGTCGCCCTTACGCAATCAGCCCCAGCATTTT,CASSFESPLRNQPQHF
TRBD1,TRBV19,-,TRBJ2-7,TGTGCCAGTAGTAACGACAGGGGGTTCTACGAGCAGTACTTC,CASSNDRGFYEQYF
-,TRBV19,few,TRBJ2-3,TGTGCCAGTAGTCTCCCACCCCCTAGGGATACGCAGTATTTT,CASSLPPPRDTQYF
-,TRBV6-5,few,TRBJ1-1,TGTGCCAGCAGTTACACATCGGGTTTCACTGAAGCTTTCTTT,CASSYTSGFTEAFF
-,TRBV6-2/TRBV6-3,few,TRBJ1-5,TGTGCCAGCCAACTCGGACGACGGAATAGCAATCAGCCCCAGCATTTT,CASQLGRRNSNQPQHF
-,TRBV7-2,few,TRBJ1-3,TGTGCCAGCAGCTCCGTCACGACCTCTGGAAACACCATATATTTT,CASSSVTTSGNTIYF
-,TRBV20-1,medium-sized,TRBJ1-6,TGCAGTGCTAAGGCTGGAGGCCTGGAGGGTCACTCCTATAATTCACCCCTCCACTTT,CSAKAGGLEGHSYNSPLHF
-,TRBV7-8,-,TRBJ2-3,TGTGCCAGCAGCTTAGTGGGTGATACGCAGTATTTT,CASSLVGDTQYF
-,TRBV29-1,-,TRBJ1-3,TGCAGCGCTGGGACGGCTGGAAACACCATATATTTT,CSAGTAGNTIYF
-,TRBV18,few,TRBJ2-7,TGTGCCAGCCAGGCAGGGACCCACTCCTACGAGCAGTACTTC,CASQAGTHSYEQYF
-,TRBV5-6,few,TRBJ1-1,TGTGCCAGCAGCTTGTACGGCAGGGGAGGGAACACTGAAGCTTTCTTT,CASSLYGRGGNTEAFF
-,TRBV5-4,-,TRBJ2-5,TGTGCCAGCAGCTCACCCTGGAGGGGGGGGGGGACCCAGTACTTC,CASSSPWRGGGTQYF
TRBD2,TRBV5-4,few,TRBJ2-5,TGTGCCAGCAGCTTGGTGCGACTAGCGGGAGTTGGAGAGACCCAGTACTTC,CASSLVRLAGVGETQYF
TRBD2,TRBV28,-,TRBJ2-7,TGTGCCAGCAGTTTGGCAGCGGGGGGGACCTACGAGCAGTACTTC,CASSLAAGGTYEQYF
TRBD2,TRBV24-1,few,TRBJ2-5,TGTGCCACCAGTGATTCGAGGACTAGCGGGAGGTATGAGACCCAGTACTTC,CATSDSRTSGRYETQYF
-,TRBV20-1,-,TRBJ1-6,TGCAGTGCTAGAGAGGGGTCGGTGGAATCCTATAATTCACCCCTCCACTTT,CSAREGSVESYNSPLHF
-,TRBV5-1,few,TRBJ2-5,TGCGCCAGCAGCCCATCTGGCAGGGGGGTGTCACAAGAGACCCAGTACTTC,CASSPSGRGVSQETQYF
TRBD2,TRBV6-1,few,TRBJ2-1,TGTGCCAGCAAACGGGAGGGCCCGGTTGGTGAGCAGTTCTTC,CASKREGPVGEQFF
-,TRBV20-1,few,TRBJ1-1,TGCAGTGCCCAGGGACACCTTGAAGCTTTCTTT,CSAQGHLEAFF
TRBD1,TRBV28,-,TRBJ1-6,TGTGCCAGCCAGGGGGGCGGGGTCCGCTCCTATAATTCACCCCTCCACTTT,CASQGGGVRSYNSPLHF
-,TRBV20-1,few,TRBJ2-1,TGCAGTCAGACAGACAAATTACCCAATGAGCAGTTCTTC,CSQTDKLPNEQFF
-,TRBV4-1,medium-sized,TRBJ2-7,TGCGCCAGCAGCCAAGAGGGCTTCAGGGCGGCCGGGCGGGAGCAGTACTTC,CASSQEGFRAAGREQYF
-,TRBV7-9,-,TRBJ1-1,TGTGCCAGCAGTGTGACAAAAATCACTGAAGCTTTCTTT,CASSVTKITEAFF
-,TRBV7-2,-,TRBJ2-7,TGTGCCAGCAGCTTAGCTTCGGGATTACGTGGGAATACCTACGAGCAGTACTTC,CASSLASGLRGNTYEQYF
-,TRBV6-2/TRBV6-3,few,TRBJ1-5,TGTGCCAGCAGTTACTCAGTGGGGTTTCAGCCCCAGCATTTT,CASSYSVGFQPQHF
-,TRBV14,few,TRBJ1-6,TGTGCCAGCAGCCAAGCTGGTCTCAGCGGGGGATCACCCCTCCACTTT,CASSQAGLSGGSPLHF
-,TRBV7-2,few,TRBJ1-1,TGTGCCAGCAGCCCGAGACAGGATATCATGAACACTGAAGCTTTCTTT,CASSPRQDIMNTEAFF
TRBD1,TRBV18,few,TRBJ1-1,TGTGCCAGCTCACCTCAGGGGGACATCGGGACTGAAGCTTTCTTT,CASSPQGDIGTEAFF
-,TRBV7-3,-,TRBJ2-1,TGTGCCAGCAGCAACGGGCAGGGGAACAATGAGCAGTTCTTC,CASSNGQGNNEQFF
TRBD2,TRBV4-1,-,TRBJ2-3,TGCGCCAGCAGCCAAATCGGGCTAGCGGGTAGCACAGATACGCAGTATTTT,CASSQIGLAGSTDTQYF
-,TRBV7-2,-,TRBJ1-5,TGTGCCAGCAGCTCCCCGGGGGGTGTTACCCTTGGCAATCAGCCCCAGCATTTT,CASSSPGGVTLGNQPQHF
TRBD2,TRBV28,-,TRBJ2-7,TGTGCCAGCAGTTTAGGGGGGGGAACCTACGAGCAGTACTTC,CASSLGGGTYEQYF